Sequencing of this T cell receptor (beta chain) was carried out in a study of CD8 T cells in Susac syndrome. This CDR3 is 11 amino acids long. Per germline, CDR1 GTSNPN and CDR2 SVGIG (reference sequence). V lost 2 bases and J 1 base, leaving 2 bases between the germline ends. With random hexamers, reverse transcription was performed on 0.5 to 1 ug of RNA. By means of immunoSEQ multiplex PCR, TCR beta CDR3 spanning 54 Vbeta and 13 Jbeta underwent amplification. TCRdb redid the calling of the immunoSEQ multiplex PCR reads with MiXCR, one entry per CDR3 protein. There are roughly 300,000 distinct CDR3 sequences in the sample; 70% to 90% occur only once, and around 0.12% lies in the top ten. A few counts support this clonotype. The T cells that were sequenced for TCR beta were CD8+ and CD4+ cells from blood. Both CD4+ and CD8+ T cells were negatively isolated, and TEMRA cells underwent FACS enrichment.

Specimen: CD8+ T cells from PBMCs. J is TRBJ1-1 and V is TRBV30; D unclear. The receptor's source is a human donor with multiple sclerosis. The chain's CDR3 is CAWSRNTEAFF. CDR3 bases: TGTGCCTGGAGTCGGAACACTGAAGCTTTCTTT.